This T cell receptor beta chain was recovered during a study of cytomegalovirus exposure and HLA in healthy donors. Study-wide background: Samples from HLA-typed donors yielded about 86 million unique TCRs in an early data release. Genotyping showed roughly 77% of over 350 donors falling in the Caucasian-associated ancestry cluster.

About this clone: Its antigen is unknown.

60 Vbeta and 13 Jbeta primers were used in PCR. The table came from immunoSEQ multiplex PCR; TCRdb's copy has only in-frame clones and leaves some out. The specimen's table records 60,000 to 65,000 clones. General study findings and limits: Being productive about 90% or about 30% of the time was typical of most TCR beta V segments in an earlier analysis.

The sequencing input was PBMCs. The TCR originated in a man aged 30-40 years in good health and CMV-seropositive.

This CDR3 is CAGRQGAANYGYTF. The CDR3 DNA sequence: TGTGCCGGTCGACAGGGAGCGGCTAACTATGGCTACACCTTC. The chain uses TRBV30 and TRBJ1-2; 7 positions agree with TRBD1. V lost 8 bases and J lost 0; bases outside the gene matches: 9. Germline values: CDR1 GTSNPN, CDR2 SVGIG (reference sequence). The CDR3 totals 14 residues.